The next 16 T cell receptor beta chains were all read from a single sample in a study of cytomegalovirus exposure and HLA in healthy donors. Primers for the PCR totalled 60 Vbeta and 13 Jbeta. The protocol was immunoSEQ multiplex PCR, while the TCRdb copy is restricted to in-frame clones and leaves out a portion. In the table there are under 150,000 clones, approximately 80% of which are singletons. Sequenced: PBMCs. These receptor sequences come from a girl aged 2 to 10 in good health and CMV-seronegative.

The chain couples TRBV7-2 to TRBJ1-5; unclear D gene. V lost 5 bases and J 8 bases, leaving 13 bases between the germline ends. This CDR3 has 13 amino acids. Germline CDR1 reads SGHTA; CDR2 reads FQGNSA. The CDR3 coding sequence is TGTGCCAGCAGCAAACACGCCGGGGAGCCCCAGCATTTT. Translation gives CASSKHAGEPQHF.

The chain employs TRBV7-3 and TRBJ2-1; 11 positions agree with TRBD2. From germline, CDR1 is SGHTA and CDR2 FQGTGA. V trimming: 2 bases; J trimming: 6 bases; junction bases outside the gene matches: 3. This CDR3 region has 15 residues. The CDR3 DNA reads as TGTGCCAGCAGCTTAGCACTAGCGGGAGTCAATGAGCAGTTCTTC. This translates into CASSLALAGVNEQFF.

V and J are TRBV19 and TRBJ2-1; 8 bases fit TRBD1. Trimming cost V 3 bases and J 9 bases; bases outside gene matches: 4. Germline CDR1 LNHDA, CDR2 SQIVND (reference sequence). The CDR3 consists of 13 residues. CDR3 amino acids: CASSILQGAEQFF. The CDR3 coding sequence is TGTGCCAGTAGTATTCTCCAGGGGGCTGAGCAGTTCTTC. Full variable domain (missing parts from reference TRBV19 and TRBJ2-1): DGGITQSPKYLFRKEGQNVTLSCEQNLNHDAMYWYRQDPGQGLRLIYYSQIVNDFQKGDIAEGYSVSREKKESFPLTVTSAQKNPTAFYLCASSILQGAEQFFGPGTRLTVL.

This clone was recorded at least ten times. V and J are TRBV5-1 and TRBJ1-1; 7 nucleotides agree with TRBD1. Looked up from germline, CDR1 is SGHRS and CDR2 is YFSETQ. With 0 bases clipped from V and 0 bases from J, the junction kept 5 bases outside the gene matches. CDR3 size: 16 residues. CDR3 loop: CASSLGWDSLNTEAFF. The CDR3 DNA reads as TGCGCCAGCAGCTTGGGTTGGGACAGCCTGAACACTGAAGCTTTCTTT.

The chain employs TRBV5-1 and TRBJ1-5, with 10 bases aligning to TRBD1. V trimming: 9 bases; J trimming: 2 bases; junction bases outside the gene matches: 8. Looked up from germline, CDR1 is SGHRS and CDR2 is YFSETQ. The CDR3 spans 15 residues. The CDR3 sequence: CANVRDRGRNQPQHF. The CDR3 coding sequence is TGCGCCAACGTCCGGGACAGGGGACGCAATCAGCCCCAGCATTTT.

The gene calls are TRBV7-2 and TRBJ1-2; 8 nucleotides align to TRBD1. The V and J ends lost 0 bases and 0 bases, in that order; junction bases with no gene match: 3. CDR1 and CDR2 (germline): SGHTA, FQGNSA. The CDR3 totals 16 residues. CDR3 in DNA: TGTGCCAGCAGCTTAGCTCAGGGGGCGACTAACTATGGCTACACCTTC. Protein: CASSLAQGATNYGYTF.

CDR3 bases: TGTGCCAGCAGTTGGGGAGAGCTTGTCTACACCTTC. Translated: CASSWGELVYTF. The chain carries TRBV2 and TRBJ1-2; unclear D gene. The CDR3 contains 12 residues. V shed 5 bases and J shed 10 bases, with 14 bases lying between them. Germline loops: CDR1 SNHLY, CDR2 FYNNEI.

The chain recombines TRBV7-9 with TRBJ2-7, with no clear D. The V gene lost 4 bases and the J gene lost 1 base, with 11 bases spanning the gap. Germline CDR1 is SEHNR and CDR2 is FQNEAQ (reference sequence). This CDR3 is 14 amino acids long. The CDR3 reads CASSYSPNSYEQYF. The CDR3 DNA reads as TGTGCCAGCAGCTACTCTCCAAATTCCTACGAGCAGTACTTC.

The table lists this clone with a few counts. V and J are TRBV7-2 and TRBJ2-3; 8 bases agree with TRBD1. Germline assignment: CDR1 SGHTA and CDR2 FQGNSA. The CDR3 totals 12 residues. The J segment lost 8 bases and the V segment lost 4 bases, leaving 2 bases of the junction unmatched. The CDR3 DNA reads as TGTGCCAGCAGCTCCAGGGGGCCTACGCAGTATTTT. Translation gives CASSSRGPTQYF.

The chain is built from TRBV6-4 and TRBJ1-1; 9 bases line up with TRBD1. In germline, CDR1 is MRHNA, CDR2 SNTAGT. After removal of 6 bases from V and 1 base from J, the junction contained 9 bases not matched to a gene. The CDR3 spans 16 residues. The CDR3 here is CASRTAPGQGNTEAFF. The CDR3, as DNA: TGTGCCAGCAGGACTGCCCCGGGACAGGGGAACACTGAAGCTTTCTTT.

The V and J genes are TRBV7-9 and TRBJ1-2; tentative D call: TRBD1 (5 bases). V shed 1 base and J shed 8 bases, with 14 bases lying between them. The CDR3 totals 14 residues. Germline CDR1 reads SEHNR; CDR2 reads FQNEAQ (reference sequence). This chain's CDR3 is CASSLGGDHQGYTF. The CDR3 DNA sequence: TGTGCCAGCAGCTTAGGGGGGGACCATCAGGGCTACACCTTC.

CDR3: CASSLTKTGGVTDTQYF. In nucleotides, the CDR3 is TGTGCCAGCAGTCTAACTAAGACAGGGGGAGTCACAGATACGCAGTATTTT. This chain connects TRBV27 to TRBJ2-3; 9 bases match TRBD1. The CDR3 loop spans 17 amino acids. Trimming cost V 5 bases and J 2 bases; bases outside gene matches: 11. The germline gives CDR1 MNHEY, CDR2 SMNVEV (reference sequence).

The chain carries TRBV29-1 and TRBJ2-1, with TRBD2 matching over 12 bases. V lost 8 bases and J lost 2; bases outside the gene matches: 10. Germline CDR1 reads SQVTM; CDR2 reads ANQGSEA. The CDR3 has 16 amino acids. CDR3 in DNA: TGCAGCATCATACAAGGACTAGCGGGACCCTACAATGAGCAGTTCTTC. Its protein is CSIIQGLAGPYNEQFF.

The chain carries TRBV9 and TRBJ2-5; D possibly corresponds to TRBD2 (6 bases). Trimming stripped 0 bases from V and 2 bases from J, with 14 bases between. Germline CDR1 and CDR2: SGDLS and YYNGEE. The CDR3 runs 16 residues. In nucleotides, the CDR3 is TGTGCCAGCAGCGTAGGCGGGGCGCCGTATCAAGAGACCCAGTACTTC. Translated: CASSVGGAPYQETQYF.

The chain uses TRBV30 and TRBJ2-7; TRBD2 might be the D (5 bases). Germline-derived CDR1 and CDR2 are GTSNPN and SVGIG (reference sequence). The CDR3 extends over 16 amino acids. Trimming took 0 bases from V and 4 from J, leaving 19 bases between them. This CDR3 reads CAWSVSIFGGYYEQYF. CDR3 DNA sequence: TGTGCCTGGAGTGTATCAATTTTCGGAGGATATTACGAGCAGTACTTC.

V and J are TRBV28 and TRBJ2-5; possible D gene TRBD1, 6 bases. With 8 bases removed from V and 4 bases from J, the gap between germline ends came to 14 bases. Germline V gene sequence: CDR1 MDHEN, CDR2 SYDVKM. The CDR3 runs to 13 residues. The CDR3, as DNA: TGTGCCAGCTGCAGGGGATTAGGAGAGACCCAGTACTTC. This translates into CASCRGLGETQYF.